These T cell receptor beta chains were read from a single sample in a study of identical twins. TCRdb called the 5' RACE reads again in MiXCR, with one record for every CDR3 protein. The table shows 350,000 or so distinct CDR3 sequences, with about 10% occurring only once. The sample comprised naive T cells sorted from blood. These receptors all stem from a woman in her 50s in good health. Each CDR3 is given with its conserved first and last residue. Each record gives: clone size, V gene, D gene, J gene, CDR3 protein, CDR3 DNA. D genes are given only for firm matches. Not all rows give a size; the values are once, few, many and, for expanded clones, a class.

>few|TRBV10-3|TRBD2|TRBJ2-2
CAISESRLAGNTGELFF
TGTGCCATCAGTGAGTCGAGACTAGCGGGGAACACCGGGGAGCTGTTTTTT
>-|TRBV2|-|TRBJ2-4
CASSPRGAKNIQYF
TGTGCCAGCAGTCCCCGGGGAGCCAAAAACATTCAGTACTTC
>few|TRBV5-1|TRBD2|TRBJ2-1
CASSPLGRAANEQFF
TGCGCCAGCAGCCCACTCGGGAGGGCCGCGAATGAGCAGTTCTTC
>few|TRBV5-1|TRBD2|TRBJ2-3
CASSFRVAGEVVGDTQYF
TGCGCCAGCAGCTTCAGGGTAGCGGGAGAGGTTGTTGGAGATACGCAGTATTTT
>many|TRBV24-1|TRBD2|TRBJ2-1
CATSDFSAGSQFF
TGTGCCACCAGTGATTTCTCAGCGGGAAGCCAGTTCTTC
>many|TRBV29-1|-|TRBJ2-3
CSAEGGWGTDTQYF
TGCAGCGCAGAAGGGGGTTGGGGGACAGATACGCAGTATTTT
>-|TRBV3-1|-|TRBJ1-2
CASSNTGHGYTF
TGTGCCAGCAGCAATACAGGGCATGGCTACACCTTC
>-|TRBV5-1|-|TRBJ2-5
CASQGWGQETQYF
TGCGCCAGCCAAGGCTGGGGGCAAGAGACCCAGTACTTC
>few|TRBV15|TRBD2|TRBJ2-1
CATSRSKRERHNEQFF
TGTGCCACCAGCAGATCCAAGCGGGAGCGACACAATGAGCAGTTCTTC
>-|TRBV29-1|TRBD2|TRBJ2-7
CSVREGEQYF
TGCAGCGTTAGGGAGGGCGAGCAGTACTTC
>-|TRBV20-1|-|TRBJ1-6
CSASLDRTNSPLHF
TGCAGTGCTTCCCTAGACAGGACTAATTCACCCCTCCACTTT
>many|TRBV12-3/TRBV12-4|-|TRBJ2-5
CASSFGQTQYF
TGTGCCAGCAGTTTCGGCCAGACCCAGTACTTC
>few|TRBV12-3/TRBV12-4|-|TRBJ2-7
CASSHSGAPEQYF
TGTGCCAGCAGCCACTCGGGAGCCCCCGAGCAGTACTTC
>-|TRBV6-1|TRBD1|TRBJ1-1
CASSERGQGFGTEAFF
TGTGCCAGCAGTGAAAGGGGACAGGGTTTCGGCACTGAAGCTTTCTTT
>few|TRBV6-6|TRBD1|TRBJ2-3
CASSPGTGYTPDTQYF
TGTGCCAGCAGTCCCGGGACAGGGTATACGCCAGATACGCAGTATTTT
>many|TRBV20-1|-|TRBJ1-1
CSARADPRGHTEAFF
TGCAGTGCTAGAGCCGATCCCAGGGGACACACTGAAGCTTTCTTT
>few|TRBV18|-|TRBJ2-6
CASSWDIPFSGANVLTF
TGTGCCAGCTCCTGGGACATCCCTTTCTCTGGGGCCAACGTCCTGACTTTC
>-|TRBV20-1|-|TRBJ2-5
CSARPPGPRQETQYF
TGCAGTGCTAGACCGCCGGGACCTCGCCAGGAGACCCAGTACTTC
>-|TRBV20-1|TRBD1|TRBJ2-5
CSAREPGQGRETQYF
TGCAGTGCTAGAGAACCGGGACAGGGGAGAGAGACCCAGTACTTC
>-|TRBV4-1|TRBD2|TRBJ2-1
CASSQGLAGGKENNEQFF
TGCGCCAGCAGCCAAGGACTAGCGGGAGGGAAAGAGAACAATGAGCAGTTCTTC
>few|TRBV10-2|TRBD2|TRBJ2-2
CASSLSGRYTGELFF
TGCGCCAGCAGCCTTAGCGGGAGATATACCGGGGAGCTGTTTTTT
>-|TRBV12-3/TRBV12-4|-|TRBJ1-2
CASSLAGHYGYTF
TGTGCCAGCAGTTTAGCAGGGCACTATGGCTACACCTTC
>-|TRBV3-1|-|TRBJ2-4
CASSQGAGPKNIQYF
TGTGCCAGCAGCCAAGGTGCAGGGCCTAAAAACATTCAGTACTTC
>many|TRBV14|TRBD1|TRBJ1-1
CASSRQGYTEAFF
TGTGCCAGCAGCCGACAGGGATACACTGAAGCTTTCTTT
>-|TRBV7-2|-|TRBJ1-1
CASSLNIREAFF
TGTGCCAGCAGCTTAAATATCAGAGAAGCTTTCTTT
>many|TRBV3-1|-|TRBJ2-5
CATMGGADNQYF
TGTGCCACTATGGGTGGGGCCGATAACCAGTACTTC
>many|TRBV14|-|TRBJ1-1
CASSQKQGTNTEAFF
TGTGCCAGCAGCCAAAAACAGGGAACGAACACTGAAGCTTTCTTT
>-|TRBV27|TRBD1|TRBJ2-2
CASSFFGTGVGELFF
TGTGCCAGCAGCTTCTTTGGGACAGGGGTCGGGGAGCTGTTTTTT
>few|TRBV5-1|-|TRBJ2-3
CASSLEQRTDTQYF
TGCGCCAGCAGCTTGGAGCAGCGCACAGATACGCAGTATTTT
>many|TRBV7-9|-|TRBJ2-1
CASSLVVHEQFF
TGTGCCAGCAGCTTAGTCGTGCATGAGCAGTTCTTC
>-|TRBV5-1|-|TRBJ2-2
CASSLGPENTGELFF
TGCGCCAGCAGCTTGGGTCCCGAGAACACCGGGGAGCTGTTTTTT
>-|TRBV7-2|TRBD2|TRBJ2-3
CASSPRSGLAGVRGLDTQYF
TGTGCCAGCAGCCCGAGATCGGGACTAGCGGGAGTGCGGGGTTTAGATACGCAGTATTTT
>few|TRBV19|-|TRBJ2-1
CASSPLSGMFNEQFF
TGTGCCAGTAGTCCTCTCTCGGGAATGTTCAATGAGCAGTTCTTC
>-|TRBV6-5|-|TRBJ2-7
CASSSLLGSSYEQYF
TGTGCCAGCAGTTCCCTCTTAGGGAGCTCCTACGAGCAGTACTTC
>-|TRBV2|TRBD1|TRBJ2-3
CASSTTGVDAQYF
TGTGCCAGCAGTACAACAGGGGTAGATGCGCAGTATTTT
>many|TRBV6-1|-|TRBJ2-2
CASSESGLYTGELFF
TGTGCCAGCAGTGAGTCGGGACTTTACACCGGGGAGCTGTTTTTT
>once|TRBV28|TRBD2|TRBJ2-1
CASSLSGAQGFEQFF
TGTGCCAGCAGTCTCAGCGGGGCCCAGGGTTTTGAGCAGTTCTTC
>-|TRBV6-5|-|TRBJ1-1
CASSYSDRVTEAFF
TGTGCCAGCAGTTACTCGGACAGAGTGACTGAAGCTTTCTTT
>-|TRBV4-2|-|TRBJ2-1
CASSQDTLGGEQFF
TGTGCCAGCAGCCAAGATACGCTTGGTGGTGAGCAGTTCTTC
>few|TRBV6-5|-|TRBJ1-1
CASSYAGRLDTEAFF
TGTGCCAGCAGTTACGCGGGGCGCTTGGACACTGAAGCTTTCTTT